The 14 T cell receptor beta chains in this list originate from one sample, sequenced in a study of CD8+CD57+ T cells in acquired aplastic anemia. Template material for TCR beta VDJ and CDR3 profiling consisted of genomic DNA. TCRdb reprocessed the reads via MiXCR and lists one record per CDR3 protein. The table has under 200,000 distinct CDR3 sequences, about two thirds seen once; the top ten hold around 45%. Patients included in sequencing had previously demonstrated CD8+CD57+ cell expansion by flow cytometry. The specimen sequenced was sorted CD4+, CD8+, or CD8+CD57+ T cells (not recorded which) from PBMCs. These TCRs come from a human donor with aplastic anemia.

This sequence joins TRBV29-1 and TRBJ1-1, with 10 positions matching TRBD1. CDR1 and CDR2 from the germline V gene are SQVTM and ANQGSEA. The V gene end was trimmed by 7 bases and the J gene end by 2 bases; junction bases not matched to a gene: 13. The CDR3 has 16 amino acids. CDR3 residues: CSAVPRDRGINTEAFF. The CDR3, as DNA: TGCAGCGCCGTCCCCCGGGACAGGGGAATTAACACTGAAGCTTTCTTT.

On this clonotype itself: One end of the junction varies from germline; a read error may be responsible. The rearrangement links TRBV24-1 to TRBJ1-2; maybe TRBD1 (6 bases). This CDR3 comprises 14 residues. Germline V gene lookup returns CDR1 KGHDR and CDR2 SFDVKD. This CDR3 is CATSDHSGDYGHTF. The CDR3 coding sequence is TGTGCCACCAGTGACCACTCAGGGGACTATGGCCACACCTTC.

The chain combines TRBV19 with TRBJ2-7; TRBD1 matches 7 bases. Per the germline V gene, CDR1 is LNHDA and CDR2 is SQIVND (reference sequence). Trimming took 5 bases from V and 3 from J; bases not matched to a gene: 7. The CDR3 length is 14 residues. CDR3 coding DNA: TGTGCCAGTAGTGAGACAGGGTTCGACTACGAGCAGTACTTC. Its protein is CASSETGFDYEQYF.

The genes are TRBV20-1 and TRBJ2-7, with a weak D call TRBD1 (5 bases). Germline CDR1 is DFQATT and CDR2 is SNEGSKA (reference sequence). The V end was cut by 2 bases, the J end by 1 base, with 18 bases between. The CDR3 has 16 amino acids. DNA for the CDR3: TGCAGTGCTAGAAGTTTTGAAACAGGCCGATCCTACGAGCAGTACTTC. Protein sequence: CSARSFETGRSYEQYF.

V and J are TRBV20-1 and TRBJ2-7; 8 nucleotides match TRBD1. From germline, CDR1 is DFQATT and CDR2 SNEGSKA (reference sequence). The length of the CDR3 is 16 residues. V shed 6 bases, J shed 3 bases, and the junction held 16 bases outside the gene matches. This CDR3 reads CSAFPLGGTGYYEQYF. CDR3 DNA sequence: TGCAGTGCCTTCCCCCTCGGCGGGACAGGTTACTACGAGCAGTACTTC.

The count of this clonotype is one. The CDR3, as DNA: TGTGCCACTAGCGGGAGTAGCAACGAGCAGTACTTC. Protein product: CATSGSSNEQYF. The chain is built from TRBV24-1 and TRBJ2-7, with 9 positions matching TRBD2. The V segment lost 10 bases and the J segment 5 bases; nucleotides outside the gene matches: 5. Germline loops: CDR1 KGHDR, CDR2 SFDVKD. CDR3 length: 12 amino acids.

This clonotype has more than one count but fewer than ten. The chain's CDR3 is CATTTELSYEQYF. The CDR3 nucleotides read TGTGCCACCACCACGGAACTGAGCTACGAGCAGTACTTC. The rearrangement uses TRBV15 and TRBJ2-7; D is unclear. V lost 7 bases and J lost 3, with 13 bases in between. CDR3 length: 13 amino acids. The V gene's germline CDR1 is LNHNV and CDR2 YYDKDF (reference sequence).

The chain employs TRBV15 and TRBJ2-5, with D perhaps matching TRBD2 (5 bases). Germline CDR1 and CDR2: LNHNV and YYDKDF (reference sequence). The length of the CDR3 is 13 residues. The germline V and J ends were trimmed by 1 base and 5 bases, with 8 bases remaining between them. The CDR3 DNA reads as TGTGCCACCAGCAGAGGCGGGCGGGAGACCCAGTACTTC. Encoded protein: CATSRGGRETQYF.

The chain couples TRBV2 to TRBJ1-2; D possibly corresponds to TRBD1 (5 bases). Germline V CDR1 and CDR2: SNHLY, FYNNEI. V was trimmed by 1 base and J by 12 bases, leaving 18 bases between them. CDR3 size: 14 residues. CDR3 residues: CASSEGGRDPVDTF. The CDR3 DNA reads TGTGCCAGCAGTGAAGGAGGCCGGGACCCGGTCGACACCTTC. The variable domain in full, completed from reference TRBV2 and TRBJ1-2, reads EPEVTQTPSHQVTQMGQEVILRCVPISNHLYFYWYRQILGQKVEFLVSFYNNEISEKSEIFDDQFSVERPDGSNFTLKIRSTKLEDSAMYFCASSEGGRDPVDTFGSGTRLTVV.

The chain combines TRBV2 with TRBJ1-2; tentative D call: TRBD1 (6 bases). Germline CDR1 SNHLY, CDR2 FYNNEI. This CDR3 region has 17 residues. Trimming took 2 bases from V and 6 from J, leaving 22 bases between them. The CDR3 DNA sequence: TGTGCCAGCAGTGAATGGGGGGAGACGGAGGGGGAGGATGGCTACACCTTC. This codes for CASSEWGETEGEDGYTF.

This chain's CDR3 is CASSQGGPVFEAFF. For the CDR3, the DNA is TGTGCCAGCAGCCAAGGTGGTCCAGTCTTTGAAGCTTTCTTT. This chain uses TRBV9 with TRBJ1-1; D is ambiguous. The germline gives CDR1 SGDLS, CDR2 YYNGEE. There are 14 residues in the CDR3. The germline V and J ends were trimmed by 4 bases and 7 bases, with 17 bases remaining between them.

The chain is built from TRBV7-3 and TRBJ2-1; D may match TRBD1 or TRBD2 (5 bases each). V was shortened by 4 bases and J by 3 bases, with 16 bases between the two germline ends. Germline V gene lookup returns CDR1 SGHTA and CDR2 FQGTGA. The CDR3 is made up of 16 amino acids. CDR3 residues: CASSSQWVRGYNEQFF. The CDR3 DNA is TGTGCCAGCAGCTCCCAATGGGTGAGGGGCTACAATGAGCAGTTCTTC.

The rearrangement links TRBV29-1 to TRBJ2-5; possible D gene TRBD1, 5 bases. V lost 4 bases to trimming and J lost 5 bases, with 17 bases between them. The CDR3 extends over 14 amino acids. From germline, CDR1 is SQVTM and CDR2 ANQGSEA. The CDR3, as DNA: TGCAGCGTTGCATCCTGGGGCTTATCGGAGACCCAGTACTTC. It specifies CSVASWGLSETQYF.

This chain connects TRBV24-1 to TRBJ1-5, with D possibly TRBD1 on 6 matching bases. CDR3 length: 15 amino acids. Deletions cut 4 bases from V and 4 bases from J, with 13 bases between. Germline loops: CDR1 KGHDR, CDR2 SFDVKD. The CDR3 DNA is TGTGCCACCAGTGACCATGGGGGCGAGAATCAGCCCCAGCATTTT. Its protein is CATSDHGGENQPQHF.